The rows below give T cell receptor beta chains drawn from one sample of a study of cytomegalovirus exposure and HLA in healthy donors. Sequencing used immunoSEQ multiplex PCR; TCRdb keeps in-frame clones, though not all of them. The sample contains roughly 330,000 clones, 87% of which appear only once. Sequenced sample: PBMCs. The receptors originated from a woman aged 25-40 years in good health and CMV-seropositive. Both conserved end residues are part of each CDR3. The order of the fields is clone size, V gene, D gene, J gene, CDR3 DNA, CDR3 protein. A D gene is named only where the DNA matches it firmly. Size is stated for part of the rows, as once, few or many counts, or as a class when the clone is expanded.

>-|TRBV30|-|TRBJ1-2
TGTGCCTGGGACGGCCCGGGGGGCAATCTTAACTATGGCTACACCTTC
CAWDGPGGNLNYGYTF
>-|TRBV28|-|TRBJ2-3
TGTGCCAGCAGTTGGGACTTAGCGGTTGGCACAGATACGCAGTATTTT
CASSWDLAVGTDTQYF
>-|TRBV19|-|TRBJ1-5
TGTGCCAGTAGTATGGTAAGCGGAGGGAATCAGCCCCAGCATTTT
CASSMVSGGNQPQHF
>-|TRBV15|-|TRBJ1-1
TGTGCCACCAGCAGGAAGACGGTGAACACTGAAGCTTTCTTT
CATSRKTVNTEAFF
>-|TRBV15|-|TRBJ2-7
TGTGCCACCAGCAGAGATGTGGCGCCCCAACCCTACGAGCAGTACTTC
CATSRDVAPQPYEQYF
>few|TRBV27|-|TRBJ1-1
TGTGCCAAAGTGGGTACTGAAGCTTTCTTT
CAKVGTEAFF
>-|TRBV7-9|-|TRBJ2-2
TGTGCCAGCAGAAAGACAGGCCAGAACACCGGGGAGCTGTTTTTT
CASRKTGQNTGELFF
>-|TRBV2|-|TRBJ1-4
TGTGCCAGCAGTGAAAGGGGAGAAAAACTGTTTTTT
CASSERGEKLFF
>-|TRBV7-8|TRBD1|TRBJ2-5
TGTGCCAGCAGCCCCCAGGGGGCCGGAGAGACCCAGTACTTC
CASSPQGAGETQYF
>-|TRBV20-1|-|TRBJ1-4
TGCAGTGCTAGGGTCATAGAAAAACTGTTTTTT
CSARVIEKLFF
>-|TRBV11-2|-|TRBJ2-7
TGTGCCAGCAGCTTAGGTACAGGGTCCTACGAGCAGTACTTC
CASSLGTGSYEQYF
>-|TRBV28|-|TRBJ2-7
TGTGCCAGCAGTTTAAGCAGGGGACGGTCCTACGAGCAGTACTTC
CASSLSRGRSYEQYF
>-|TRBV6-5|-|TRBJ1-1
TGTGCCAGCAGTAAACAGGGAAGATGGACTGAAGCTTTCTTT
CASSKQGRWTEAFF
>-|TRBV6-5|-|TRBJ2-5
TGTGCCAGCAGTTACTCACAGGGGGGGAAGACCCAGTACTTC
CASSYSQGGKTQYF
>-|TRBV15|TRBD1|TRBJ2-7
TGTGCCACCAGCAGACCGGGACAGAACATCTACGAGCAGTACTTC
CATSRPGQNIYEQYF
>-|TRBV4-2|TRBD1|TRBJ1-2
TGTGCCAGCAGCCAAGTTCTAGACAGGGTCGACTATGGCTACACCTTC
CASSQVLDRVDYGYTF
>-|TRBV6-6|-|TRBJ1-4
TGTGCCAGCAGTTACTCGTGGGACATACTGTTTTTT
CASSYSWDILFF
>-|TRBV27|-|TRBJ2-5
TGTGCCAGCAGTTTAGGAGAGACCCAGTACTTC
CASSLGETQYF
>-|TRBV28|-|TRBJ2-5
TGTGCCAGCAGTTTACGCAACAGGGTAGAGACCCAGTACTTC
CASSLRNRVETQYF
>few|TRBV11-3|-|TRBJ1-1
TGTGCCAGCAGCTTAGGCGTGAACACTGAAGCTTTCTTT
CASSLGVNTEAFF
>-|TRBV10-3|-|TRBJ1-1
TGTGCCATCAGTGATTCCATAAACACTGAAGCTTTCTTT
CAISDSINTEAFF
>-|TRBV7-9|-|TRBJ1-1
TGTGCCGCGGCCAAGGGACACATGAACACTGAAGCTTTCTTT
CAAAKGHMNTEAFF
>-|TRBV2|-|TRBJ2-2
TGTGCCAGCAGCCGGGCAGCTAAGAACACCGGGGAGCTGTTTTTT
CASSRAAKNTGELFF
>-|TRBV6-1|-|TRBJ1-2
TGTGCCAGCAGTGAAGCGGAGTGGGATGGCTACACCTTC
CASSEAEWDGYTF
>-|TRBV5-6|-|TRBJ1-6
TGTGCCAGCAGCTCGGGGAATTCACCCCTCCACTTT
CASSSGNSPLHF
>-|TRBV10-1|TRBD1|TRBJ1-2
TGCGCCAGGGAGCCTTATGGACAGGGGGGAGACTATGGCTACACCTTC
CAREPYGQGGDYGYTF
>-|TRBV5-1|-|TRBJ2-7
TGCGCCAGCAGCCCGGGTTTTGGGCCCTACGAGCAGTACTTC
CASSPGFGPYEQYF
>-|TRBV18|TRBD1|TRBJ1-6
TGTGCCAGCTCATCCCTCGGGACAGGGGTCCCTAGCTCCTATAATTCACCCCTCCACTTT
CASSSLGTGVPSSYNSPLHF
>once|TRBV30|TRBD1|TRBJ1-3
TGTGCCTCCCCCGACAGGGTTGATGGAAACACCATATATTTT
CASPDRVDGNTIYF
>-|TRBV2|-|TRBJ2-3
TGTGCCAGCAGTGACGCCTACTCCCCCCCAGATACGCAGTATTTT
CASSDAYSPPDTQYF
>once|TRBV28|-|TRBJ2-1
TGTGCCAGCAGCGAACAGACTCCCTACAATGAGCAGTTCTTC
CASSEQTPYNEQFF
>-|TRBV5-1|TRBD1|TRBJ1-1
TGCGCCAGCAGCTGGGGGACAGAGAACACTGAAGCTTTCTTT
CASSWGTENTEAFF
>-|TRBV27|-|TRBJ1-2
TGTGCCAGCAGTCCCGGAGGGGCGAATAACTATGGCTACACCTTC
CASSPGGANNYGYTF
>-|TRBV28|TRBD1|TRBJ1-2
TGTGCCAGCAGTTCTCCCCCATGGACAGGGCATGGCTACACCTTC
CASSSPPWTGHGYTF
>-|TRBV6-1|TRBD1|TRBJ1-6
TGTGCCGGCGGGACAGATTATAATTCACCCCTCCACTTT
CAGGTDYNSPLHF
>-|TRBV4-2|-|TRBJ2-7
TGTGCCAGCAGCCAAGATTTCAGCGGTACCTACGAGCAGTACTTC
CASSQDFSGTYEQYF
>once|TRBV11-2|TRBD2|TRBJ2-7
TGTGCCAGCAGCTTTTTACTAGCGGGAGTCGAGCAGTACTTC
CASSFLLAGVEQYF
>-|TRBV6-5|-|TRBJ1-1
TGTGCCAGCAGACTCCCTGCGCCCTACACTGAAGCTTTCTTT
CASRLPAPYTEAFF
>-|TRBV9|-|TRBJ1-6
TGTGCCAGCAGCGCGGACAGTCAAAATTCACCCCTCCACTTT
CASSADSQNSPLHF
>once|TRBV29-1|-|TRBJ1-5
TGCAGCGTTGGTGCGGGGGTCAATCAGCCCCAGCATTTT
CSVGAGVNQPQHF
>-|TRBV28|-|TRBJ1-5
TGTGCCAGCGGTCGACTAACGGGGCCCCAGCATTTT
CASGRLTGPQHF